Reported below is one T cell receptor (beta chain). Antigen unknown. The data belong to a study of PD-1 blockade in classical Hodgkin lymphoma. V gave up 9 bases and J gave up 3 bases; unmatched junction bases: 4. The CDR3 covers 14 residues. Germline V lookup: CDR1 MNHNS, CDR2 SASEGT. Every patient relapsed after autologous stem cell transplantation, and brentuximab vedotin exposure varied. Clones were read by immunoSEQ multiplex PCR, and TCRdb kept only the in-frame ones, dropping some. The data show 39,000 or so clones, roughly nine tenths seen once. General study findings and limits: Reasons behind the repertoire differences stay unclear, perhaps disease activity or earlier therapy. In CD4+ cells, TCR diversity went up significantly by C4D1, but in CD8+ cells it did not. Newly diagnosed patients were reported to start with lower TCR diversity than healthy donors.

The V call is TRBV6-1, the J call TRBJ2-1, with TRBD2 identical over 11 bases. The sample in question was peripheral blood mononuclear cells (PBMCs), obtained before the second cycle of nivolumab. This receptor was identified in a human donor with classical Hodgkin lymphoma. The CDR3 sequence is CASQGTSGYNEQFF. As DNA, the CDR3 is TGTGCCAGTCAGGGGACTAGCGGCTACAATGAGCAGTTCTTC.